This T cell receptor (beta chain) is from a study of molecular identifiers for immune sequencing clone quantification. TCRdb analysed the PCR reads with MiXCR anew, one entry per CDR3 protein. This table holds hundreds of thousands of distinct CDR3 sequences, 24% found once. This CDR3 region has 15 residues. Losses at the gene ends were 1 base for V and 6 bases for J; bases not matched to a gene: 9. The germline gives CDR1 DFQATT, CDR2 SNEGSKA (reference sequence). Sequenced material: naive CD8+ T cells from blood, with Jurkat cell RNA spiked in. Stated subset: FACS-sorted CD8+CD4-CCR7+CD45RA+ naive T cells. The V call is TRBV20-1, the J call TRBJ2-3; 8 nucleotides line up with TRBD2. The origin of this receptor is a human donor in good health. Some libraries in this study had Jurkat cell RNA spiked in. CDR3 bases: TGCAGTGCTAGAGGAACTGGCGGGGGGTTCGATACGCAGTATTTT. Amino acid sequence: CSARGTGGGFDTQYF.